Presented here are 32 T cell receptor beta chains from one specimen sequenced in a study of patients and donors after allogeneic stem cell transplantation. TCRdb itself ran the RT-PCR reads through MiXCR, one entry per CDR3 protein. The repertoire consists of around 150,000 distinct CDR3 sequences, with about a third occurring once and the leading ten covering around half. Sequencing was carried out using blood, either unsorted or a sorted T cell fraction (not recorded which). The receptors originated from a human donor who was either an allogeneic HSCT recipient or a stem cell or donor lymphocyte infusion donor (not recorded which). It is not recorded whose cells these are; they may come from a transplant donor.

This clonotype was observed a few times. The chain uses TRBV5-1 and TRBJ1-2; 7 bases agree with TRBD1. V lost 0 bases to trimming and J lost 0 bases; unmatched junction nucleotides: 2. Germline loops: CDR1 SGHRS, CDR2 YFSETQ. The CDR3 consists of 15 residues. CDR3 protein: CASSLGDSSNYGYTF. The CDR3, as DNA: TGCGCCAGCAGCTTGGGGGACAGTTCTAACTATGGCTACACCTTC.

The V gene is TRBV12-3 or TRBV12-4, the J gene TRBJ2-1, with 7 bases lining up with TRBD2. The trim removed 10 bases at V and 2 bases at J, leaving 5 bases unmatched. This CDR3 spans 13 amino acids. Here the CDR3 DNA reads TGTGCCATGTCTGGGGGGGCCTACAATGAGCAGTTCTTC. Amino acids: CAMSGGAYNEQFF.

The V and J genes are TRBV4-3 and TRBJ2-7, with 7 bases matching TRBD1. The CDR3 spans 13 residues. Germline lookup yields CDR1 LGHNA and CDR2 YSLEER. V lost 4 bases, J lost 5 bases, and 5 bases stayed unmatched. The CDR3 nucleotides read TGCGCCAGCAGCCCCCGGGACAGCCACGAGCAGTACTTC. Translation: CASSPRDSHEQYF.

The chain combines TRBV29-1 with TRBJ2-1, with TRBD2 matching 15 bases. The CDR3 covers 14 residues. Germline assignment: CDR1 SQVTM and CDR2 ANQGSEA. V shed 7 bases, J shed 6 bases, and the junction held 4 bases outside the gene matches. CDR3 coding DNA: TGCAGCGCCCGGACTAGCGGGGGGGTCAATGAGCAGTTCTTC. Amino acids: CSARTSGGVNEQFF.

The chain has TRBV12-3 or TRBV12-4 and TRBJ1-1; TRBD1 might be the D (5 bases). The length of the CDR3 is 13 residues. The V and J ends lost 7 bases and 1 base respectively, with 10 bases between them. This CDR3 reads CASIRDANTEAFF. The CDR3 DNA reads TGTGCCAGCATCCGGGACGCGAACACTGAAGCTTTCTTT.

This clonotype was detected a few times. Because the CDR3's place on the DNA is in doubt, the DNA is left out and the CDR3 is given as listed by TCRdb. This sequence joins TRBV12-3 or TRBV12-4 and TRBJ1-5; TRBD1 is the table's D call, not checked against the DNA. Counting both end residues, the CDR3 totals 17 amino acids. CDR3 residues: CASSSSTGIYSNQPQHF.

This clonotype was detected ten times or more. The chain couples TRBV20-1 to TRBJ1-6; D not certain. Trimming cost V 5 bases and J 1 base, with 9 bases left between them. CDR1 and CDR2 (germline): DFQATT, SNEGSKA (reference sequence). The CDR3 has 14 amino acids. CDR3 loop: CSAATWSYNSPLHF. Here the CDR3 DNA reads TGCAGTGCTGCTACATGGTCCTATAATTCACCCCTCCACTTT.

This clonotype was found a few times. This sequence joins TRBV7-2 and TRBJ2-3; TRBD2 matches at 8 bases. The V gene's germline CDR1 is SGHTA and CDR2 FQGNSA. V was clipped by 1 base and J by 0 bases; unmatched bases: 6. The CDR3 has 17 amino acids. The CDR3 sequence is CASSLEPSGGSTDTQYF. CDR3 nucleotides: TGTGCCAGCAGCTTAGAGCCCAGCGGGGGTAGCACAGATACGCAGTATTTT.

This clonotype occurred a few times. In nucleotides, the CDR3 is TGTGCCGGACAGGGGGCCCGCAACACTGAAGCTTTCTTT. Translated, it gives CAGQGARNTEAFF. The chain links TRBV2 to TRBJ1-1, with 11 bases lining up with TRBD1. CDR1 and CDR2 from the germline V gene are SNHLY and FYNNEI. The CDR3 is 13 residues long. Losses at the gene ends were 11 bases for V and 2 bases for J; bases not matched to a gene: 4.

The CDR3 reads CATSREGGRARTEAFF. DNA for the CDR3: TGTGCCACCAGCAGAGAAGGAGGGAGGGCCCGCACTGAAGCTTTCTTT. The gene calls are TRBV15 and TRBJ1-1; D gene ambiguous. Looked up from germline, CDR1 is LNHNV and CDR2 is YYDKDF (reference sequence). The CDR3 is made up of 16 amino acids. Trimming shortened V by 0 bases and J by 4 bases, and 15 bases separated the two germline ends.

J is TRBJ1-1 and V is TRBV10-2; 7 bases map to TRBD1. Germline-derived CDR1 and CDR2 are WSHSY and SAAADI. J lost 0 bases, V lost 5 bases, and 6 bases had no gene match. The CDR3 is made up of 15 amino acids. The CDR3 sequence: CASSPRTGLNTEAFF. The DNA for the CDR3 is TGCGCCAGCAGTCCTCGGACAGGATTGAACACTGAAGCTTTCTTT.

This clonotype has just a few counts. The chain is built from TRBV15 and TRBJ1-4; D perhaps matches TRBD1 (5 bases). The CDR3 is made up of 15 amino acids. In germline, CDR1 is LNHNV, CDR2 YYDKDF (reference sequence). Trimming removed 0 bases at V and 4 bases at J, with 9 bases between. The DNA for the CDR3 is TGTGCCACCAGCAGAGATGACAGCATTAATGAAAAACTGTTTTTT. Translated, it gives CATSRDDSINEKLFF.

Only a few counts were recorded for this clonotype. CDR3 sequence: CASSFWGAYNSPLHF. The CDR3 DNA reads TGTGCCAGCAGTTTTTGGGGGGCCTATAATTCACCCCTCCACTTT. The chain combines TRBV12-3 or TRBV12-4 with TRBJ1-6; possible D gene TRBD1, 5 bases. The ends were cut back, 3 bases at V and 2 bases at J, with 8 bases in the middle. The CDR3 consists of 15 residues.

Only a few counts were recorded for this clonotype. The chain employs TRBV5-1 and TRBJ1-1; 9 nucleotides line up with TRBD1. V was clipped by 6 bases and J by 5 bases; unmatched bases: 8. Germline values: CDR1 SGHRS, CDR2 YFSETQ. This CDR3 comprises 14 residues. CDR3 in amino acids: CASTAGTGKTEAFF. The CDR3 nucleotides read TGCGCCAGCACTGCCGGGACAGGGAAGACTGAAGCTTTCTTT. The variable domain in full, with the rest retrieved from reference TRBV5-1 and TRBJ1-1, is KAGVTQTPRYLIKTRGQQVTLSCSPISGHRSVSWYQQTPGQGLQFLFEYFSETQRNKGNFPGRFSGRQFSNSRSEMNVSTLELGDSALYLCASTAGTGKTEAFFGQGTRLTVV.

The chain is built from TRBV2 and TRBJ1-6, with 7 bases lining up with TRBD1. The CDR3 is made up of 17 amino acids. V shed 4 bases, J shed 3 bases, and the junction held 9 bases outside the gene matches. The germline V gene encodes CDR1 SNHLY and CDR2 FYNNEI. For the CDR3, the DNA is TGTGCCAGCAGTGGGCAGACAGGGAGCATCTATAATTCACCCCTCCACTTT. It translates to CASSGQTGSIYNSPLHF.

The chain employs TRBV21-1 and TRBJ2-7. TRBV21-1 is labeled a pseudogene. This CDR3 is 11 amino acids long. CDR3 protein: CARDSTYEQYV. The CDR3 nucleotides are TGTGCCAGGGACAGCACCTACGAGCAGTACGTC.

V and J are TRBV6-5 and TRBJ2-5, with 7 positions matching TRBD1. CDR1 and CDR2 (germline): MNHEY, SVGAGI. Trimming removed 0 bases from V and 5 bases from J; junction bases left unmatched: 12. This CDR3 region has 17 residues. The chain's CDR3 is CASSYSFIGGRAETQYF. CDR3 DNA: TGTGCCAGCAGTTACTCGTTCATAGGGGGCCGAGCGGAGACCCAGTACTTC.

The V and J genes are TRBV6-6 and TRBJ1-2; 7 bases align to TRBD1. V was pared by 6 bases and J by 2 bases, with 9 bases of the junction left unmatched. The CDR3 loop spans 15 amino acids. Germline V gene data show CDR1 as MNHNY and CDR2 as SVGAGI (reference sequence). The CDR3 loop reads CASSRQGNLNYGYTF. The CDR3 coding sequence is TGTGCCAGCAGCCGACAGGGAAACCTAAACTATGGCTACACCTTC.

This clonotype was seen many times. Here the CDR3 reads CASSPPGSTEAFF. CDR3 nucleotide sequence: TGTGCCAGCAGCCCCCCTGGCAGCACTGAAGCTTTCTTT. The chain carries TRBV4-2 and TRBJ1-1, with D unclear. Trimming stripped 4 bases from V and 4 bases from J, with 10 bases between. Germline CDR1 is LGHNA and CDR2 is YNFKEQ. The CDR3 has 13 amino acids.

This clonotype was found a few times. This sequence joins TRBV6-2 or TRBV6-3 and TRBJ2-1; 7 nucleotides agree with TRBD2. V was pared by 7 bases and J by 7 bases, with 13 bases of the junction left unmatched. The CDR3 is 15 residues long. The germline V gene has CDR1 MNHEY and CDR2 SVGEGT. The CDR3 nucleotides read TGTGCCAGCATCCTTGGGGGGGTACCCACAAATGAGCAGTTCTTC. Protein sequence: CASILGGVPTNEQFF.

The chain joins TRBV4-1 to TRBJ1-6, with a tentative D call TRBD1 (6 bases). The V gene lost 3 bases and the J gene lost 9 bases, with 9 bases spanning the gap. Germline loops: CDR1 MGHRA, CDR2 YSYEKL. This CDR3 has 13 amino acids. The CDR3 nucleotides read TGCGCCAGCAGCCAGGGACACGGTTCACCCCTCCACTTT. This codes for CASSQGHGSPLHF.

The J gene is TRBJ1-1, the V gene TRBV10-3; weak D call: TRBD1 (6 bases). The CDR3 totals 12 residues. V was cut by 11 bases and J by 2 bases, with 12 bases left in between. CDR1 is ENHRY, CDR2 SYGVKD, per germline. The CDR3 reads CAFGQSNTEAFF. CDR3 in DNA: TGTGCCTTCGGACAGAGCAACACTGAAGCTTTCTTT.

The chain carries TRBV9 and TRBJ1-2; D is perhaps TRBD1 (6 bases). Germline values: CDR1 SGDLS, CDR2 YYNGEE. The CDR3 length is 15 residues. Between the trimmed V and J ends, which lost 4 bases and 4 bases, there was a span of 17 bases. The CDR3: CASSSTLTGTYGYTF. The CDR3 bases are TGTGCCAGCAGCTCCACCTTGACAGGCACCTATGGCTACACCTTC.

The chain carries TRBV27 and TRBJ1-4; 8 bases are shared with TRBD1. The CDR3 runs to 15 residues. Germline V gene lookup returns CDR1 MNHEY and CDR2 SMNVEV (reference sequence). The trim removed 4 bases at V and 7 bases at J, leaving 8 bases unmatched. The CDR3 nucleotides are TGTGCCAGCAGTTCAGGACAGGGACTCGGTGAAAAACTGTTTTTT. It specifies CASSSGQGLGEKLFF.

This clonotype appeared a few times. The CDR3, as DNA: TGCAGCGTCGACAGTCATGAAAAACTGTTTTTT. Translated, it gives CSVDSHEKLFF. The V and J genes are TRBV29-1 and TRBJ1-4; TRBD1 is a possible D gene (5 bases). Trimming removed 6 bases from V and 6 bases from J, with 8 bases in between. The CDR3 extends over 11 amino acids. From germline, CDR1 is SQVTM and CDR2 ANQGSEA.

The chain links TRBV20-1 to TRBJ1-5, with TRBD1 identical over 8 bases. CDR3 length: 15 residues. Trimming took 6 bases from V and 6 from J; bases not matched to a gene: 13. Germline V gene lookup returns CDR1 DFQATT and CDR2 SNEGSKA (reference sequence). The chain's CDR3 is CSARGGTGGTQPQHF. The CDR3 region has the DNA TGCAGTGCGCGGGGGGGCACAGGGGGAACTCAGCCCCAGCATTTT.

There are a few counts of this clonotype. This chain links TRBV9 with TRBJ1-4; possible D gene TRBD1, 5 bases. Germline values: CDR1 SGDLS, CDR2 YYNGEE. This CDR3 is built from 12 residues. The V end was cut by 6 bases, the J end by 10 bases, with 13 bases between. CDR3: CASTQRGGKLFF. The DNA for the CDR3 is TGTGCCAGCACTCAGAGGGGAGGAAAACTGTTTTTT.

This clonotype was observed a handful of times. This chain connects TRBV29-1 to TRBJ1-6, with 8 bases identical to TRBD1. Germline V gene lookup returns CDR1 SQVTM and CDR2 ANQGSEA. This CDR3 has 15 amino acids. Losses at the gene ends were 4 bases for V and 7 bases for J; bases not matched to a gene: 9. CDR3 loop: CSVAQGQGPNSPLHF. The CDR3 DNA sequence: TGCAGCGTTGCTCAAGGACAGGGTCCGAATTCACCCCTCCACTTT.

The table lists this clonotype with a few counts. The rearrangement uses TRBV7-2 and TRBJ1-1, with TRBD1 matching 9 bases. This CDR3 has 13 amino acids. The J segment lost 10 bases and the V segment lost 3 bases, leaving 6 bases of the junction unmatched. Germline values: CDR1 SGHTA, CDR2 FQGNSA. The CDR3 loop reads CASSFEQGARAFF. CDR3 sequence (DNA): TGTGCCAGCAGCTTTGAACAGGGGGCTAGAGCTTTCTTT.

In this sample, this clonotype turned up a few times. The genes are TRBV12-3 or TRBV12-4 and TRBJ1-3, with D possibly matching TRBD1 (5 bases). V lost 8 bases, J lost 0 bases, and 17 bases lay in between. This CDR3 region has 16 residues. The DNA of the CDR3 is TGTGCCAGCTCTTATGGGGGGAGCAGCTCTGGAAACACCATATATTTT. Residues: CASSYGGSSSGNTIYF.

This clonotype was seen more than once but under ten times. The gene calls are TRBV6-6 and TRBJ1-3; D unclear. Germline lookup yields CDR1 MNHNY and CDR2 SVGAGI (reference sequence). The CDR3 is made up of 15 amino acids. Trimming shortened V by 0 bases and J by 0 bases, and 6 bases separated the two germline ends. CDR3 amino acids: CASSYSKGSGNTIYF. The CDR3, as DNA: TGTGCCAGCAGTTACTCGAAAGGCTCTGGAAACACCATATATTTT.

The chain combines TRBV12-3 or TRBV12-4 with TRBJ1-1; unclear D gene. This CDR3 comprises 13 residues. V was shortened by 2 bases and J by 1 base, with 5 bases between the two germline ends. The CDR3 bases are TGTGCCAGCAGTTTAACATCGAACACTGAAGCTTTCTTT. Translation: CASSLTSNTEAFF.